These T cell receptor beta chains were read from a single sample in a study of T cell repertoires in aging, cancer and after chemotherapy. One entry per CDR3 protein, called by TCRdb with MiXCR from the multiplex PCR reads. The repertoire holds some 10,000 distinct CDR3 sequences, with around 38% as singletons. The specimen was blood. The receptors derive from a human donor in good health. The CDR3 runs from the conserved cysteine through the conserved F or W. A D gene is named only where the DNA matches it firmly. Some rows mark clone size as missing; the rest say once, few, many or name a class of expanded clone.

TRBJ1-4,TRBD1,.,TRBV5-4,TGTGCCAGCAGCCCAGGGACAGTTAATGAAAAACTGTTTTTT,CASSPGTVNEKLFF
TRBJ2-7,.,.,TRBV27,TGTGCCAGCAGTTTAGGTTCAGGACTACCCTACGAGCAGTACTTC,CASSLGSGLPYEQYF
TRBJ1-4,TRBD1,.,TRBV30,TGTGCCTTGGGACAGGGTTCTGAAAAACTGTTTTTT,CALGQGSEKLFF
TRBJ1-1,.,.,TRBV12-3/TRBV12-4,TGCGCCTCAGGTGGGGGTTACGGCACTGAAGCTTTCTTT,CASGGGYGTEAFF
TRBJ2-7,.,medium-sized,TRBV5-6,TGTGCCAGCAGCCGGGGATACGAGCAGTACTTC,CASSRGYEQYF
TRBJ2-1,TRBD2,.,TRBV19,TGTGCCAGTAAGGAGGGAGGGCAATCCAATGAGCAGTTCTTC,CASKEGGQSNEQFF
TRBJ2-7,.,few,TRBV6-6,TGTGCCAGCAGTTATGGGCAGACCTACGAGCAGTACTTC,CASSYGQTYEQYF
TRBJ2-6,.,.,TRBV7-9,TGTGCCAGCAGCTTACCGGGAGCCAACGTCCTGGCTTTC,CASSLPGANVLAF
TRBJ1-1,.,large,TRBV29-1,TGCAGCGTTGTGACCCGGGGGGGCACTGAAGCTTTCTTT,CSVVTRGGTEAFF
TRBJ1-5,.,once,TRBV6-2/TRBV6-3,TGTGCCAGCAGTTACTCGGCCGGGGGCAGCAATCAGCCCCAGCATTTT,CASSYSAGGSNQPQHF
TRBJ2-1,.,.,TRBV6-5,TGTGCCAGCACACTAGACAGCGGAGCCTACAATGAGCAGTTCTTC,CASTLDSGAYNEQFF
TRBJ2-6,.,large,TRBV29-1,TGCAGCGTTCGCCCGCCAGGTGGCTCTGGGGCCAACGTCCTGACTTTC,CSVRPPGGSGANVLTF
TRBJ2-4,TRBD2,medium-sized,TRBV6-5,TGTGCCAGCAGCCCAAGGGAGGGGGCCAAAAACATTCAGTACTTC,CASSPREGAKNIQYF
TRBJ2-3,.,.,TRBV18,TGTGCCAGCTCACCACCGTACGGGGCGGACGAAGCAGATACGCAGTATTTT,CASSPPYGADEADTQYF
TRBJ2-2,.,.,TRBV5-6,TGTGCCAGCAGCTTGCCTGGGACCCAGACCGGGGAGCTGTTTTTT,CASSLPGTQTGELFF
TRBJ2-7,.,.,TRBV12-3/TRBV12-4,TGTGCCAGCAGCCGCGAAGCGGCCAGCTCCTACGAGCAGTACTTC,CASSREAASSYEQYF
TRBJ1-5,.,.,TRBV27,TGTGCCAGCAGTTTGCGGAATAGCAATCAGCCCCAGCATTTT,CASSLRNSNQPQHF
TRBJ2-7,.,.,TRBV6-1,TGTGCCAGCAGTTTAGGACAGATCTCTTACGAGCAGTACTTC,CASSLGQISYEQYF
TRBJ2-7,TRBD2,few,TRBV6-5,TGTGCCAGCGATCCAGCGGGAGGACCCCACGAGCAGTACTTC,CASDPAGGPHEQYF
TRBJ1-1,.,few,TRBV29-1,TGCAGCGTGGCGGATAGGGATAACACTGAAGCTTTCTTT,CSVADRDNTEAFF
TRBJ2-7,.,.,TRBV30,TGTGCCTGGAGTTTGGGGCGGTTTTCCGAGCAGTACTTC,CAWSLGRFSEQYF
TRBJ2-6,TRBD1,.,TRBV5-1,TGTGCCAGCAGTGATGGGACAGGGGGCTCTGGGGCCAACGTCCTGACTTTC,CASSDGTGGSGANVLTF
TRBJ2-6,.,.,TRBV11-2,TGTGCCAGCAGCCCGTTTACTGGGGCCAACGTCCTGACTTTC,CASSPFTGANVLTF
TRBJ2-2,TRBD1,medium-sized,TRBV29-1,TGCAGCTGCCCGGGACAGGGCAATTCCGGGGAGCTGTTTTTT,CSCPGQGNSGELFF
TRBJ1-2,TRBD1,.,TRBV29-1,TGCAGCGTCGGGACAGGGAGGGATTATGGCTACACCTTC,CSVGTGRDYGYTF
TRBJ2-7,.,.,TRBV24-1,TGTGCCACCAGTGATATCACAGGGTACGAGCAGTACTTC,CATSDITGYEQYF
TRBJ1-2,TRBD1,medium-sized,TRBV19,TGTGCCAGTACCGATGGGACAGAACATGGCTACACCTTC,CASTDGTEHGYTF
TRBJ2-7,TRBD1,.,TRBV5-1,TGCGCCAGCAGCACCTCGACAGGGGGCCAACCTCTCTTC,CASSTSTGGQPLF
TRBJ2-5,.,.,TRBV5-6,TGTGCCAGCAGCTTGGTAGGGGGAAAGAGGGAAGAGACCCAGTACTTC,CASSLVGGKREETQYF
TRBJ2-7,.,.,TRBV19,TGTGCCAGTAGCCCCGTGAGTGGGTTCTACGAGCAGTACTTC,CASSPVSGFYEQYF
TRBJ2-3,TRBD2,medium-sized,TRBV19,TGTGCCAGTAGTGTCGGGACTAAGGTCTCCACAGATACGCAGTATTTT,CASSVGTKVSTDTQYF
TRBJ2-2,TRBD1,once,TRBV27,TGTGCCAGCAACGTACAGGGGGCGGACACCGGGGAGCTGTTTTTT,CASNVQGADTGELFF
TRBJ2-7,.,few,TRBV12-3/TRBV12-4,TGTGCCAGCAGTTTCCGAGGGGGGAACAACGAGCAGTACTTC,CASSFRGGNNEQYF
TRBJ2-3,.,few,TRBV5-4,TGTGCCAGCAGCTTGACTCGACAGGTCACAGATACGCAGTATTTT,CASSLTRQVTDTQYF
TRBJ1-2,.,few,TRBV6-5,TGTGCCAGCAGTTACGGCGGGGGAGAGGGTGGCTACACCTTC,CASSYGGGEGGYTF
TRBJ2-1,.,medium-sized,TRBV29-1,TGCAGCGTTTCCTACGCGGGTGCCTCCTACAATGAGCAGTTCTTC,CSVSYAGASYNEQFF
TRBJ2-5,TRBD1,few,TRBV5-4,TGTGCCAGCAGCTCGGGACAGGGGGCGGGAGAGACCCAGTACTTC,CASSSGQGAGETQYF
TRBJ2-7,.,.,TRBV5-3,TGTGCCAGCAGCGTAAAAGGAAGCTACGAGCAGTACTTC,CASSVKGSYEQYF
TRBJ2-2,.,few,TRBV6-8,TGTGCCAGCTCCTTCCCATTCCCGATACAGTCGAACACCGGGGAGCTGTTTTTT,CASSFPFPIQSNTGELFF
TRBJ2-3,TRBD1,few,TRBV5-6,TGTGCCAGCAGCGTAGGACAGGGGATGAGCGCAGATACGCAGTATTTT,CASSVGQGMSADTQYF
TRBJ2-7,.,.,TRBV6-2/TRBV6-3,TGTGCCAGCCCCCCCGGCCCAGACGGGAGCTCCTACGAGCAGTACTTC,CASPPGPDGSSYEQYF
TRBJ2-1,.,.,TRBV29-1,TGCAGCGTTGTCCCTTGGACATCCTCCTACAATGAGCAGTTCTTC,CSVVPWTSSYNEQFF
TRBJ2-7,TRBD1,.,TRBV19,TGTGCCAGTAGTAGAGGCTTCGGGACAGGGGGCTACGAGCAGTACTTC,CASSRGFGTGGYEQYF
TRBJ2-3,TRBD2,few,TRBV6-1,TGTGCCAGCCGTACTAGCGACGGCACAGATACGCAGTATTTT,CASRTSDGTDTQYF
TRBJ1-2,TRBD1,once,TRBV24-1,TGTGCCACCAGTGATACCCTAGGGACAGGCGGGGGCTACACCTTC,CATSDTLGTGGGYTF
TRBJ2-3,.,.,TRBV12-3/TRBV12-4,TGTGCCAGCAGTTTAGTCGCGGGAAGAAGCACAGATACGCAGTATTTT,CASSLVAGRSTDTQYF
TRBJ1-2,.,few,TRBV19,TGTGCCAGTAGTATAGATCCAGGGGATGGCTACACCTTC,CASSIDPGDGYTF
TRBJ2-3,TRBD2,few,TRBV6-5,TGTGCCAGCAGTTACGCGGGACTAGCGGGAGTTGGCACAGATACGCAGTATTTT,CASSYAGLAGVGTDTQYF
TRBJ2-5,TRBD1,.,TRBV5-1,TGCGCCAGCAGCTCCGGACAGGTTCAAGAGACCCAGTACTTC,CASSSGQVQETQYF
TRBJ2-3,.,few,TRBV5-4,TGTGCCAGCAGCTTTTCTGTGGATACGCAGTATTTT,CASSFSVDTQYF
TRBJ2-1,TRBD2,few,TRBV6-5,TGTGCCAGCTCCCTGGGGGGAGGGAGAAGGAATGAGCAGTTCTTC,CASSLGGGRRNEQFF
TRBJ2-3,.,.,TRBV12-3/TRBV12-4,TGTGCCAGCAGTCCCGGGGTAGTGACAGATACGCAGTATTTT,CASSPGVVTDTQYF
TRBJ2-2,.,few,TRBV12-3/TRBV12-4,TGTGCCAGCAGGCCGACTGGGGAAAACACCGGGGAGCTGTTTTTT,CASRPTGENTGELFF